The entry below gives a single TCR beta chain sequence along with its context. The antigen is unknown. These data come from a study of T cell repertoires in aging, cancer and after chemotherapy. Study-level background: Donor ages fell into six groups from 30 or younger up to 70 or older. Regarding the study as a whole: Thymic emigration or peripheral T cell expansion may be impaired by lymphoid organ infiltration in hematological cancer. Immunological memory after chemotherapy cannot be judged from the repertoire data. Compared with age-matched healthy donors, untreated hematological or solid cancer patients showed higher blood TCR clonality.

A mixed TRB-A/B primer pool amplified rearranged TRB by multiplex touch-down PCR. TCRdb itself ran the multiplex PCR reads through MiXCR, one entry per CDR3 protein. The sample carries some 5,100 distinct CDR3 sequences, 35% to 45% recorded once. Germline CDR1 is MNHEY and CDR2 is SVGAGI. V lost 4 bases to trimming and J lost 2 bases; unmatched junction nucleotides: 3. The CDR3 is 14 residues long. TCR beta rearrangements were amplified from peripheral blood genomic DNA. The V call is TRBV6-5, the J call TRBJ2-3, with 7 nucleotides matching TRBD1. The source material was blood. This TCR was sampled from a human donor with a blood cancer. In DNA, the CDR3 is TGTGCCAGCAGTTTACAGGGGTCCACAGATACGCAGTATTTT. Protein product: CASSLQGSTDTQYF.